The T cell receptor (beta chain) described here comes from a study of T cells in Graves' hyperthyroidism and ophthalmopathy. The germline CDR1 and CDR2 sequences are SGHAT and FQNNGV. This CDR3 contains 15 residues. Trimming stripped 2 bases from V and 2 bases from J, with 13 bases between. A NOSPECS grade of at least 4, a Clinical Activity Score of at least 3 and duration under 3 months were recorded in ophthalmopathy patients. Diagnosis relied on clinical symptoms, serum thyroxine and TRAb, thyroid ultrasound and orbital computed tomography. The PBMCs were sourced from fresh peripheral blood (more than 9 ml). This clonotype was seen ten or more times. It was RNA transcripts that yielded the amplified TCR beta CDR3 regions. First-round RT-PCR of the TCR CDR3 relied on the HTBI primer set. TCRdb independently ran MiXCR on the multiplex PCR reads; one entry per CDR3 protein. The table includes about 640,000 distinct CDR3 sequences, around 21% detected once.

The clonotype originates from a man aged 30 to 45 with Graves' ophthalmopathy. The V gene is TRBV11-2, the J gene TRBJ2-7; a possible D gene is TRBD1 (6 bases). The sequenced sample consisted of blood. The CDR3 loop reads CASSLTKTGPYEQYF. The CDR3 nucleotides read TGTGCCAGCAGCTTAACCAAAACAGGGCCCTACGAGCAGTACTTC.